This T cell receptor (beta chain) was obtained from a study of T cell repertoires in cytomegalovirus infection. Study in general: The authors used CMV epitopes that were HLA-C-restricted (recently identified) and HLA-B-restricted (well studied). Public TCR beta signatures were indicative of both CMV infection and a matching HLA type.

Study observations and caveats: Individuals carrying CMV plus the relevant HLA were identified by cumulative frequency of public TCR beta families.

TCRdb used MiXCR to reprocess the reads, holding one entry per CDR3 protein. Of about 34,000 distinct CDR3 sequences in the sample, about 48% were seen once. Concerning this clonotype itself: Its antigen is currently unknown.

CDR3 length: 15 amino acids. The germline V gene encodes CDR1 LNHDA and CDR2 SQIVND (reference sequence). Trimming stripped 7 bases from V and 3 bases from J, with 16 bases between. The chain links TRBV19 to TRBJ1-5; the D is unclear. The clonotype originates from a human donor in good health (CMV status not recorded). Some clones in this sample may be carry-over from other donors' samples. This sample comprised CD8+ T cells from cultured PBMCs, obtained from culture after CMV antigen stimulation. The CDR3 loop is CASKEAKGFNQPQHF. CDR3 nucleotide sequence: TGTGCCAGTAAGGAGGCGAAGGGTTTCAATCAGCCCCAGCATTTT.